These 27 T cell receptor beta chains came from one sample sequenced in a study of shared clonotypes between healthy human individuals. Generated by immunoSEQ multiplex PCR, the TCRdb table keeps only in-frame clones and is missing some. The sample has approximately 1,000,000 clones; roughly 80% are singletons. The specimen was memory CD4+ T cells from PBMCs. This sample's subset: CD45RA-negative fraction. These receptors were taken from a man aged 18-30 years in good health. Some clones in this sample may be carry-over from other donors' samples.

Written as DNA, the CDR3 is TGTGCCAGCAGCCGCGGACGGGCTGGATATGGCTACACCTTC. Its translation is CASSRGRAGYGYTF. The chain carries TRBV7-2 and TRBJ1-2, with no clear D. Germline loops: CDR1 SGHTA, CDR2 FQGNSA. V was cut by 5 bases and J by 5 bases, with 15 bases left in between. The CDR3 contains 14 residues.

This clone was observed a handful of times. This may stem from a read error, because a much larger clone lies one nucleotide away. Additional DNA sequences in this sample encode the identical CDR3. The chain is built from TRBV4-3 and TRBJ1-1; TRBD1 is a possible D gene (6 bases). V shed 4 bases and J shed 1 base, with 7 bases lying between them. Germline V gives CDR1 LGHNA, CDR2 YSLEER. The CDR3 is 13 residues long. In nucleotides, the CDR3 is TGCGCCAGCAGCCTGGACAGGAACACTGAAGCTTTCTTT. It translates to CASSLDRNTEAFF.

CDR3 loop: CASSRGSPGGRTDTQYF. CDR3 coding DNA: TGCGCCAGCAGCCGTGGCTCCCCGGGAGGCAGGACAGATACGCAGTATTTT. The chain links TRBV4-1 to TRBJ2-3, with 7 bases identical to TRBD2. The J segment lost 3 bases and the V segment lost 4 bases, leaving 13 bases of the junction unmatched. Looked up from germline, CDR1 is MGHRA and CDR2 is YSYEKL. The CDR3 is 17 amino acids.

This clone was observed a handful of times. The chain is built from TRBV27 and TRBJ2-1; perhaps TRBD2 as D (6 bases). The V end lost 3 bases, the J end lost 8 bases, and 20 bases lay between the germline ends. The CDR3 runs 16 residues. The germline V gene has CDR1 MNHEY and CDR2 SMNVEV (reference sequence). The CDR3 spells CASSFDTSSPSDEQFF. DNA for the CDR3: TGTGCCAGCAGTTTCGACACTAGCTCCCCGAGTGATGAGCAGTTCTTC.

The rearrangement joins TRBV30 to TRBJ1-3, with D maybe TRBD1 (5 bases). V lost 1 base and J 3 bases, leaving 7 bases between the germline ends. The CDR3 totals 13 residues. Germline CDR1 GTSNPN, CDR2 SVGIG (reference sequence). Here the CDR3 DNA reads TGTGCCTGGAGTGAGGGGTTTGGAAACACCATATATTTT. The encoded protein is CAWSEGFGNTIYF.

This clone was detected ten times or more. This chain joins TRBV4-2 and TRBJ2-1; 11 bases are shared with TRBD2. The germline CDR1 and CDR2 sequences are LGHNA and YNFKEQ. The CDR3 contains 15 residues. The ends lost 3 bases at V and 6 bases at J; junction bases unmatched: 4. Here the CDR3 DNA reads TGTGCCAGCAGCCAGCTAGCGGGAGGATCCAATGAGCAGTTCTTC. It specifies CASSQLAGGSNEQFF.

The rearrangement uses TRBV2 and TRBJ1-5, with D uncertain. Deletions cut 3 bases from V and 7 bases from J, with 13 bases between. Germline lookup yields CDR1 SNHLY and CDR2 FYNNEI. There are 14 residues in the CDR3. The CDR3 nucleotides are TGTGCCAGCAGTGAGGTCACGGAAGGGCAGCCCCAGCATTTT. Amino acids: CASSEVTEGQPQHF.

This clone was detected many times. This specimen includes other DNA sequences encoding the same CDR3. This chain uses TRBV28 with TRBJ2-7; D not certain. V was trimmed by 3 bases and J by 4 bases, leaving 7 bases between them. CDR1 and CDR2 (germline): MDHEN, SYDVKM. This CDR3 is 12 amino acids long. The CDR3 here is CASSLSRYEQYF. The CDR3 DNA reads as TGTGCCAGCAGTTTGTCGCGTTACGAGCAGTACTTC.

The rearrangement joins TRBV9 to TRBJ1-3; D uncertain. The germline CDR1 and CDR2 sequences are SGDLS and YYNGEE. CDR3 length: 16 residues. The ends were cut back, 0 bases at V and 2 bases at J, with 12 bases in the middle. The CDR3 DNA follows: TGTGCCAGCAGCGTAGGACATTCCAATGCTGGAAACACCATATATTTT. Translating it yields CASSVGHSNAGNTIYF.

The chain couples TRBV5-1 to TRBJ2-1; 7 nucleotides align to TRBD2. Germline V CDR1 and CDR2: SGHRS, YFSETQ. V was clipped by 2 bases and J by 3 bases; unmatched bases: 8. The CDR3 has 16 residues. CDR3 in DNA: TGCGCCAGCAGCTTTAGCAGCGGGAATATCTACAATGAGCAGTTCTTC. It specifies CASSFSSGNIYNEQFF.

The chain is built from TRBV10-2 and TRBJ2-7, with 12 positions matching TRBD2. With 4 bases clipped from V and 4 bases from J, the junction kept 5 bases outside the gene matches. The CDR3 has 15 residues. The germline V gene encodes CDR1 WSHSY and CDR2 SAAADI. In nucleotides, the CDR3 is TGCGCCAGCAGTGCGACTAGCGGGAGCGTGTACGAGCAGTACTTC. Protein product: CASSATSGSVYEQYF.

About this clone itself: A much larger clone lies one base from this, so it may be a read error. At the DNA level, this CDR3 is encoded by other sequences in the same sample as well. The chain carries TRBV7-3 and TRBJ2-3, with a tentative D call TRBD2 (6 bases). The length of the CDR3 is 14 residues. The germline V and J ends were trimmed by 4 bases and 0 bases, with 8 bases remaining between them. Germline-derived CDR1 and CDR2 are SGHTA and FQGTGA. CDR3 DNA sequence: TGTGCCAGCAGCTCAAGCGGGAGCACAGATACGCAGTATTTT. Encoded protein: CASSSSGSTDTQYF. The complete variable domain, with remaining parts taken from reference TRBV7-3 and TRBJ2-3, reads GAGVSQTPSNKVTEKGKYVELRCDPISGHTALYWYRQSLGQGPEFLIYFQGTGAADDSGLPNDRFFAVRPEGSVSTLKIQRTERGDSAVYLCASSSSGSTDTQYFGPGTRLTVL.

The chain links TRBV7-9 to TRBJ2-7; D is uncertain. The V gene lost 3 bases and the J gene lost 2 bases, with 8 bases spanning the gap. This CDR3 comprises 13 residues. From germline, CDR1 is SEHNR and CDR2 FQNEAQ (reference sequence). The CDR3 sequence: CASSLAPTYEQYF. Here the CDR3 DNA reads TGTGCCAGCAGCTTGGCCCCAACCTACGAGCAGTACTTC.

This chain joins TRBV25-1 and TRBJ1-6, with a weak D call TRBD1 (6 bases). V was clipped by 2 bases and J by 9 bases, with 8 bases between them. Germline V gives CDR1 MGHDK, CDR2 SYGVNS. This CDR3 spans 13 amino acids. CDR3 DNA: TGTGCCAGCAGTGAACAGGGGTTTTCACCCCTCCACTTT. It yields the protein CASSEQGFSPLHF.

The chain couples TRBV2 to TRBJ2-3; 8 bases are shared with TRBD2. The CDR3 sequence is 14 residues long. V was clipped by 7 bases and J by 2 bases; unmatched bases: 5. Per germline, CDR1 SNHLY and CDR2 FYNNEI. CDR3 region: CASKRLATTDTQYF. The CDR3 nucleotides are TGTGCCAGCAAGAGACTAGCGACCACAGATACGCAGTATTTT. Variable domain in full (rest from reference TRBV2 and TRBJ2-3): EPEVTQTPSHQVTQMGQEVILRCVPISNHLYFYWYRQILGQKVEFLVSFYNNEISEKSEIFDDQFSVERPDGSNFTLKIRSTKLEDSAMYFCASKRLATTDTQYFGPGTRLTVL.

The rearrangement uses TRBV7-9 and TRBJ2-7, with D tentatively TRBD2 (5 bases). With 5 bases removed from V and 6 bases from J, the gap between germline ends came to 17 bases. CDR1 is SEHNR and CDR2 is FQNEAQ in the germline V gene (reference sequence). The CDR3 runs 14 residues. DNA of the CDR3: TGTGCCAGCAGCACTTGGACTCCACCGCTCGAGCAGTACTTC. This gives the protein CASSTWTPPLEQYF.

This chain connects TRBV10-2 to TRBJ2-1, with 8 positions matching TRBD1. Germline V gene sequence: CDR1 WSHSY, CDR2 SAAADI. With 7 bases clipped from V and 3 bases from J, the junction kept 8 bases outside the gene matches. The CDR3 covers 15 residues. This CDR3 is CASMIPGQVYNEQFF. CDR3 DNA: TGCGCCAGCATGATCCCGGGACAGGTCTACAATGAGCAGTTCTTC.

On this clone itself: Other DNA sequences in this specimen translate into the identical CDR3. V and J are TRBV5-1 and TRBJ2-7; D remains unclear. CDR3 length: 12 amino acids. Germline loops: CDR1 SGHRS, CDR2 YFSETQ. V gave up 1 base and J gave up 0 bases, with 2 bases separating them. This chain's CDR3 is CASSLYSYEQYF. The DNA of the CDR3 is TGCGCCAGCAGCTTGTACTCCTACGAGCAGTACTTC. The whole variable domain, filled in from reference TRBV5-1 and TRBJ2-7, reads KAGVTQTPRYLIKTRGQQVTLSCSPISGHRSVSWYQQTPGQGLQFLFEYFSETQRNKGNFPGRFSGRQFSNSRSEMNVSTLELGDSALYLCASSLYSYEQYFGPGTRLTVT.

The chain has TRBV5-1 and TRBJ2-5, with D possibly matching TRBD1 (6 bases). Germline loops: CDR1 SGHRS, CDR2 YFSETQ. The V end was cut by 3 bases, the J end by 1 base, with 13 bases between. This CDR3 is 15 amino acids long. CDR3: CASSSPTGFQETQYF. The CDR3, as DNA: TGCGCCAGCAGCTCACCTACAGGGTTCCAAGAGACCCAGTACTTC.

The chain carries TRBV7-2 and TRBJ2-5, with 11 bases identical to TRBD2. Germline CDR1 is SGHTA and CDR2 is FQGNSA. The CDR3 is 16 amino acids. V lost 6 bases, J lost 4 bases, and 10 bases stayed unmatched. As DNA, the CDR3 is TGTGCCAGCAGAACAGCTAGCGGGAGGTTGTTAGAGACCCAGTACTTC. Translated: CASRTASGRLLETQYF.

This chain uses TRBV11-2 with TRBJ1-1; maybe TRBD1 (6 bases). This CDR3 has 15 residues. Germline V gene data show CDR1 as SGHAT and CDR2 as FQNNGV. Trimming shortened V by 4 bases and J by 6 bases, and 18 bases separated the two germline ends. The DNA of the CDR3 is TGTGCCAGCAGCTCCCATCCGGGGGGGGGCGCTGAAGCTTTCTTT. This sequence encodes CASSSHPGGGAEAFF.

This clone was seen once. J is TRBJ2-7 and V is TRBV10-3; D remains unclear. The CDR3 contains 12 residues. The V and J ends lost 0 bases and 6 bases respectively, with 6 bases between them. The germline CDR1 and CDR2 sequences are ENHRY and SYGVKD. The chain's CDR3 is CAISESGLEQYF. DNA of the CDR3: TGTGCCATCAGTGAGTCTGGTCTCGAGCAGTACTTC.

V gene TRBV29-1 combines with J gene TRBJ2-3; TRBD1 or TRBD2 may be the D gene (6 bases each). Trimming cost V 6 bases and J 1 base, with 17 bases left between them. This CDR3 has 15 residues. Germline-derived CDR1 and CDR2 are SQVTM and ANQGSEA. CDR3 DNA sequence: TGCAGCGTGGGGATAAGGGGGGTGGGCACAGATACGCAGTATTTT. It codes for CSVGIRGVGTDTQYF.

V and J are TRBV5-4 and TRBJ1-2, with D possibly being TRBD1 (5 bases). This CDR3 contains 15 residues. V gave up 5 bases and J gave up 4 bases, with 18 bases separating them. Per the germline V gene, CDR1 is SGHNT and CDR2 is YYREEE (reference sequence). CDR3 coding DNA: TGTGCCAGCAGTTCGCCCGGGGCCCCAGGCTATGGCTACACCTTC. Protein: CASSSPGAPGYGYTF. Based on the CDR3 plus reference TRBV5-4 and TRBJ1-2, the full variable domain is ETGVTQSPTHLIKTRGQQVTLRCSSQSGHNTVSWYQQALGQGPQFIFQYYREEENGRGNFPPRFSGLQFPNYSSELNVNALELDDSALYLCASSSPGAPGYGYTFGSGTRLTVV.

The J gene is TRBJ2-7, the V gene TRBV7-2; D not certain. Germline V lookup: CDR1 SGHTA, CDR2 FQGNSA. Trimming shortened V by 2 bases and J by 0 bases, and 8 bases separated the two germline ends. CDR3 length: 14 residues. CDR3 in amino acids: CASSLQHSSYEQYF. The CDR3 DNA reads TGTGCCAGCAGCTTACAACACAGCTCCTACGAGCAGTACTTC. The full variable domain, rest sourced from reference TRBV7-2 and TRBJ2-7, is GAGVSQSPSNKVTEKGKDVELRCDPISGHTALYWYRQSLGQGLEFLIYFQGNSAPDKSGLPSDRFSAERTGGSVSTLTIQRTQQEDSAVYLCASSLQHSSYEQYFGPGTRLTVT.

V gene TRBV6-5 combines with J gene TRBJ2-1; 15 nucleotides agree with TRBD2. Germline trimming cut 1 base from V and 9 bases from J; bases unmatched to any gene: 4. In germline, CDR1 is MNHEY, CDR2 SVGAGI. This CDR3 region has 16 residues. The CDR3 region has the DNA TGTGCCAGCAGTTACTTTGGACTAGCGGGAGGGTTTGAGCAGTTCTTC. The encoded protein is CASSYFGLAGGFEQFF.

V gene TRBV7-2 combines with J gene TRBJ2-7; no reliable D call. The CDR3 covers 15 residues. The germline CDR1 and CDR2 sequences are SGHTA and FQGNSA. Trimming took off 0 bases at V and 4 bases at J, with 13 bases between the two ends. The CDR3 DNA reads TGTGCCAGCAGCTTAGCTGTCGGAAGGCGGTACGAGCAGTACTTC. It specifies CASSLAVGRRYEQYF.